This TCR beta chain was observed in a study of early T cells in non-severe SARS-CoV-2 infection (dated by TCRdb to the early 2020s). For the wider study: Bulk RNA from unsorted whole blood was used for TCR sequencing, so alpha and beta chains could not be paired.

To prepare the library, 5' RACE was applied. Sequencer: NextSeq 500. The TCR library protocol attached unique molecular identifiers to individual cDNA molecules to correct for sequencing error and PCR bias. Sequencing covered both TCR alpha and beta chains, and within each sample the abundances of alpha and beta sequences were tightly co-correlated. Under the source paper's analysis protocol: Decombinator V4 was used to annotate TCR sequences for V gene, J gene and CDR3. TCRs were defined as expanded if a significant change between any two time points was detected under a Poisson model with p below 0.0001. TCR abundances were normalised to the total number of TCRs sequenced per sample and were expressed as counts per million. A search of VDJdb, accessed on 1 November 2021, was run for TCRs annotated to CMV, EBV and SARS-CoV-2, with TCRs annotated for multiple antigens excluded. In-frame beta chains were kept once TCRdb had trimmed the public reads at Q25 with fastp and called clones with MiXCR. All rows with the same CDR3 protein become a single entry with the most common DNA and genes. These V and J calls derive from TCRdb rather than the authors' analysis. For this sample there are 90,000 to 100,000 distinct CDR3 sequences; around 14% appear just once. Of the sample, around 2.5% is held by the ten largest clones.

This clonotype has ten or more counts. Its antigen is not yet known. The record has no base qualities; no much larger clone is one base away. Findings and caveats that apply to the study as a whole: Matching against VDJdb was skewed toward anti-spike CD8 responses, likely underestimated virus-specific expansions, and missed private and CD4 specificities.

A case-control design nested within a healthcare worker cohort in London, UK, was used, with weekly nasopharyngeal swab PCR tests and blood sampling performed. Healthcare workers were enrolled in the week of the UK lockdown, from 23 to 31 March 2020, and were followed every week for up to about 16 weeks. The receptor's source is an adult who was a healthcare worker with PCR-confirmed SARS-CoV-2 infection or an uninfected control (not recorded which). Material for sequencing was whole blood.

The CDR3 region has the sequence CASSLTPYEQYF. In nucleotides, the sequence is TGTGCCAGCAGCTTAACCCCCTACGAGCAGTACTTC. The V and J genes are TRBV7-2 and TRBJ2-7, with no confident D gene call. The germline V gene encodes CDR1 SGHTA and CDR2 FQGNSA. At the junction V is shortened by 2 bases and J by 2 bases, with 4 bases in between. The CDR3 contains 12 residues, cysteine and phenylalanine counted. The retained sequence is limited to the CDR3, 36 bases, with the frame set at the first base.